The text below deals with one T cell receptor beta chain. Sequenced by immunoSEQ multiplex PCR; TCRdb stores in-frame clones only, minus some. The sample holds 300,000 to 350,000 clones, around nine tenths seen once. This specimen belongs to a study of blood T cell repertoires in COVID-19. The V gene's germline CDR1 is GTSNPN and CDR2 SVGIG (reference sequence). CDR3 length: 14 residues. J lost 11 bases, V lost 3 bases, and 12 bases had no gene match. The chain joins TRBV30 to TRBJ1-1, with TRBD1 matching 10 bases. Sample: PBMCs or T cells enriched from blood (not recorded which). This TCR was recovered from a woman in her twenties or thirties who had recovered from COVID-19. The CDR3 region has the DNA TGTGCCTGGAGGGATACGGACAGGGGGAAGAGGGCTTTCTTT. Protein: CAWRDTDRGKRAFF.